The 10 T cell receptor beta chains below all came from one sample that was sequenced in a study of T cell responses to AZD1222 COVID-19 vaccine (dated by TCRdb to the early 2020s). Receptors were amplified or captured by the immunoSEQ multiplex PCR assay. TCRdb carries this immuneACCESS record with in-frame sequences only. Its versions omit some clonotypes, under half of them owing to an unresolved V gene in the studies checked, with the rest unexplained. In all, the sample holds roughly 140,000 clones, and about nine tenths of those were seen once. Around 3.4% of the sample is in the top ten clones. The time point label corresponds to: baseline before first vaccination. Reading the label with the study, this specimen's treatment or condition is: meningococcal conjugate vaccine given as trial control. The sequences come from peripheral blood, collected on day 0 of MenACWY control vaccination. The receptor source for this set is an adult in good health.

This clone was detected once. J is TRBJ2-3 and V is TRBV29-1; D call uncertain. Trimming cost V 1 base and J 8 bases, with 10 bases left between them. Looked up from germline, CDR1 is SQVTM and CDR2 is ANQGSEA. The CDR3 spans 12 residues. The CDR3 nucleotides read TGCAGCGTTGAAGGGGCGTTAGGTACGCAGTATTTT. This translates into CSVEGALGTQYF.

The V and J genes are TRBV9 and TRBJ2-3; TRBD1 matches at 8 bases. After removal of 3 bases from V and 14 bases from J, the junction contained 8 bases not matched to a gene. The CDR3 contains 12 residues. Looked up from germline, CDR1 is SGDLS and CDR2 is YYNGEE. The CDR3 protein is CASSGDRYELYF. In DNA form, the CDR3 reads TGTGCCAGCAGCGGGGACAGGTACGAACTGTATTTT. Combining the CDR3 with reference TRBV9 and TRBJ2-3 gives the whole variable domain DSGVTQTPKHLITATGQRVTLRCSPRSGDLSVYWYQQSLDQGLQFLIQYYNGEERAKGNILERFSAQQFPDLHSELNLSSLELGDSALYFCASSGDRYELYFGPGTRLTVL.

The chain couples TRBV28 to TRBJ1-6; D not certain. Germline V gene data show CDR1 as MDHEN and CDR2 as SYDVKM. V gave up 2 bases and J gave up 9 bases, with 11 bases separating them. The CDR3 sequence is 14 residues long. The CDR3 DNA sequence: TGTGCCAGCAGTTTAGTATCGCATGGTTCACCCCTCCACTTT. Encoded protein: CASSLVSHGSPLHF.

The chain joins TRBV24-1 to TRBJ2-7; D remains ambiguous. Deletions cut 3 bases from V and 0 bases from J, with 5 bases between. The germline V gene encodes CDR1 KGHDR and CDR2 SFDVKD. The CDR3 consists of 13 residues. CDR3 coding DNA: TGTGCCACCAGTGATGGGCCCTCCTACGAGCAGTACTTC. Protein product: CATSDGPSYEQYF.

The chain uses TRBV7-2 and TRBJ1-5, with a possible D match to TRBD1 (5 bases). Germline CDR1 and CDR2: SGHTA and FQGNSA. The ends were cut back, 2 bases at V and 2 bases at J, with 7 bases in the middle. This CDR3 contains 14 residues. This chain's CDR3 is CASSLRGGNQPQHF. Here the CDR3 DNA reads TGTGCCAGCAGCTTAAGGGGAGGCAATCAGCCCCAGCATTTT.

V is TRBV7-2 and J is TRBJ1-1; D unresolved. The CDR3 runs to 14 residues. The germline CDR1 and CDR2 sequences are SGHTA and FQGNSA. Trimming took off 5 bases at V and 4 bases at J, with 14 bases between the two ends. The CDR3 loop reads CASSLHRSVTEAFF. The CDR3 nucleotides are TGTGCCAGCAGCCTACACCGGTCGGTCACTGAAGCTTTCTTT.

There are a few counts of this clone. The junction differs from germline at one of its ends, possibly a read error. The chain combines TRBV12-3 or TRBV12-4 with TRBJ2-5, with 8 bases fitting TRBD2. This CDR3 is built from 12 residues. In DNA, the CDR3 is TGTGCCAGCAGCTTTATAGCGGGAACGGCGGACTTC. Protein product: CASSFIAGTADF.

This clone occurred once. V usage is TRBV6-5 and J usage is TRBJ2-2, with 8 bases fitting TRBD2. Trimming removed 10 bases from V and 6 bases from J; junction bases left unmatched: 10. Germline CDR1 MNHEY, CDR2 SVGAGI. This CDR3 has 14 amino acids. The CDR3 nucleotides read TGTGCCATCTCGGGGGGGGATAAGGCCGGGGAGCTGTTTTTT. This encodes CAISGGDKAGELFF.

The J gene is TRBJ1-1, the V gene TRBV7-2; the D gene is possibly TRBD1 (6 bases). V lost 2 bases to trimming and J lost 1 base, with 11 bases between them. From germline, CDR1 is SGHTA and CDR2 FQGNSA. The CDR3 covers 15 residues. The CDR3 nucleotides read TGTGCCAGCAGCTTATATGGGACACCGAACACTGAAGCTTTCTTT. Encoded protein: CASSLYGTPNTEAFF.

The chain is built from TRBV11-3 and TRBJ1-2, with TRBD1 as a possible D gene (5 bases). The V gene's germline CDR1 is SGHNT and CDR2 YENEEA. The V end lost 5 bases, the J end lost 4 bases, and 20 bases lay between the germline ends. There are 16 residues in the CDR3. The CDR3: CASSRDGTRGGYGYTF. As DNA, the CDR3 is TGTGCCAGCAGCCGAGACGGGACGCGGGGGGGCTATGGCTACACCTTC.